This record looks at one TCR beta chain sequence and its context. The data were taken from a study of shared clonotypes between healthy human individuals. Only CD45RO-negative cells positively selected for CCR7 counted as naive CD8 cells, so terminally differentiated effector memory CD45RA+ cells were excluded. Recent vaccinations or acute infections were absent in the healthy HIV-negative adult donors. Some 29,000 T cell genomes (around 0.2 ug DNA) went into each sorted-subset replicate. The table came from immunoSEQ multiplex PCR; TCRdb's copy has only in-frame clones and leaves some out. This sample carries hundreds of thousands of clones, 80% to 95% of them seen once, and the ten largest clones take about 25%. Trimming took off 8 bases at V and 0 bases at J, with 27 bases between the two ends. This CDR3 region has 19 residues. CDR1 and CDR2 (germline): MDHEN, SYDVKM.

This TCR was sampled from a man aged 30 to 45 in good health. The rearrangement joins TRBV28 to TRBJ2-3; weak D call: TRBD2 (6 bases). The sequenced material came from naive CD8+ T cells sorted from blood. The CDR3 here is CASGLSPGTGRTSTDTQYF. The CDR3 nucleotides are TGTGCCAGCGGACTCTCCCCCGGGACTGGAAGGACTAGCACAGATACGCAGTATTTT.